The 6 T cell receptor beta chains below were found in one sample sequenced in a study of blood T cell repertoires in COVID-19. The data were produced by immunoSEQ multiplex PCR, yet TCRdb's version contains in-frame clones alone and is incomplete. This table has 300,000 to 400,000 clones, approximately 88% appearing once. The specimen sequenced was peripheral blood. The receptor source for this set is a man aged 30 to 39 with COVID-19, enrolled during active disease.

This clone was recorded only once. V and J are TRBV12-3 or TRBV12-4 and TRBJ2-7; D is perhaps TRBD1 (5 bases). The CDR3 consists of 12 residues. Trimming left V 5 bases short and J 2 bases short, with 7 bases between. The CDR3: CASSPDTYEQYF. CDR3 nucleotides: TGTGCCAGCAGTCCGGACACCTACGAGCAGTACTTC.

The chain couples TRBV7-2 to TRBJ1-1, with 7 positions matching TRBD1. There are 17 residues in the CDR3. After removal of 1 base from V and 4 bases from J, the junction contained 12 bases not matched to a gene. Per germline, CDR1 SGHTA and CDR2 FQGNSA. Written as DNA, the CDR3 is TGTGCCAGCAGCTTAGGGTACCAGGGGGTACTTGTCACTGAAGCTTTCTTT. This sequence encodes CASSLGYQGVLVTEAFF.

V usage is TRBV28 and J usage is TRBJ2-1, with D hard to call. The CDR3 is 16 amino acids. Looked up from germline, CDR1 is MDHEN and CDR2 is SYDVKM. V lost 5 bases and J lost 6, with 20 bases in between. The CDR3 DNA reads TGTGCCAGCAGTCCGCCATCGGGTCAGAATTTCAATGAGCAGTTCTTC. Translating gives CASSPPSGQNFNEQFF.

The chain carries TRBV27 and TRBJ1-1; 8 nucleotides line up with TRBD1. CDR3 length: 16 amino acids. V dropped 3 bases and J dropped 4; count of bases not matched to a gene: 10. Germline-derived CDR1 and CDR2 are MNHEY and SMNVEV (reference sequence). This CDR3 reads CASSFSAGGSGTEAFF. The CDR3 DNA reads TGTGCCAGCAGTTTTTCAGCAGGGGGCAGCGGCACTGAAGCTTTCTTT.

V gene TRBV27 combines with J gene TRBJ1-1, with 7 bases matching TRBD1. Losses at the gene ends were 5 bases for V and 1 base for J; bases not matched to a gene: 7. Germline V gene sequence: CDR1 MNHEY, CDR2 SMNVEV (reference sequence). CDR3 size: 15 residues. The CDR3 is CASSTWDRKNTEAFF. The DNA of the CDR3 is TGTGCCAGCAGTACGTGGGACAGAAAGAACACTGAAGCTTTCTTT.

As regards this clone: The same CDR3 also results from other DNA sequences found in this sample. DNA for the CDR3: TGTGCCAGCAGTTACCGGGGGAGCTCTGGAAACACCATATATTTT. Its translation: CASSYRGSSGNTIYF. V is TRBV6-5 and J is TRBJ1-3; D is possibly TRBD1 (5 bases). Looked up from germline, CDR1 is MNHEY and CDR2 is SVGAGI. Trimming removed 2 bases at V and 0 bases at J, with 8 bases between. The CDR3 consists of 15 residues.